This entry lists 27 T cell receptor beta chains sequenced from one sample in a study of CD8+CD57+ T cells in acquired aplastic anemia. CDR3 and TCR beta VDJ profiling relied on genomic DNA as the template. TCRdb reprocessed the reads via MiXCR and lists one record per CDR3 protein. The sample lists about 190,000 distinct CDR3 sequences; about three fifths were seen once. Sequencing was done on a sample of sorted CD4+, CD8+, or CD8+CD57+ T cells (not recorded which) from PBMCs. All receptors come from a human donor with severe aplastic anemia or a healthy control (not recorded which).

This chain links TRBV15 with TRBJ2-7; the match to TRBD2 covers 8 bases. The length of the CDR3 is 16 residues. Trimming took 0 bases from V and 3 from J; bases not matched to a gene: 7. Germline assignment: CDR1 LNHNV and CDR2 YYDKDF (reference sequence). CDR3 DNA sequence: TGTGCCACCAGCAGAGATCCCGCGGGACTAGTCTACGAGCAGTACTTC. It specifies CATSRDPAGLVYEQYF. The full variable domain, in which reference TRBV15 and TRBJ2-7 provide the parts outside the CDR3, is DAMVIQNPRYQVTQFGKPVTLSCSQTLNHNVMYWYQQKSSQAPKLLFHYYDKDFNNEADTPDNFQSRRPNTSFCFLDIRSPGLGDTAMYLCATSRDPAGLVYEQYFGPGTRLTVT.

This clonotype has just a few counts. The chain couples TRBV29-1 to TRBJ2-7; no clear D gene. Germline V lookup: CDR1 SQVTM, CDR2 ANQGSEA. V gave up 3 bases and J gave up 6 bases, with 12 bases separating them. There are 12 residues in the CDR3. CDR3 in amino acids: CSVDASVGEQYF. CDR3 DNA sequence: TGCAGCGTTGACGCCTCGGTGGGCGAGCAGTACTTC.

The chain joins TRBV5-1 to TRBJ2-1, with 8 positions matching TRBD1. CDR3 length: 14 amino acids. V was pared by 4 bases and J by 6 bases, with 6 bases of the junction left unmatched. Germline V gives CDR1 SGHRS, CDR2 YFSETQ. The DNA of the CDR3 is TGCGCCAGCAGCGTCGGGACAGGAAGCAATGAGCAGTTCTTC. It is translated as CASSVGTGSNEQFF.

This clonotype was seen ten or more times. V and J are TRBV19 and TRBJ2-1; the D is unclear. The length of the CDR3 is 13 residues. Per the germline V gene, CDR1 is LNHDA and CDR2 is SQIVND (reference sequence). Trimming left V 8 bases short and J 0 bases short, with 8 bases between. The CDR3 nucleotides read TGTGCCAGTGCAGTGAGCTCCTACAATGAGCAGTTCTTC. Translation gives CASAVSSYNEQFF.

V usage is TRBV7-8 and J usage is TRBJ2-3; 10 bases fit TRBD2. Germline V lookup: CDR1 SGHVS, CDR2 FQNEAQ. With V trimmed by 1 base and J by 4 bases, 2 bases remained unmatched. The CDR3 consists of 15 residues. The CDR3 loop reads CASSLVAGGADTQYF. The CDR3 DNA reads as TGTGCCAGCAGCTTAGTAGCGGGAGGTGCAGATACGCAGTATTTT.

Here the CDR3 reads CASSITLKEQPQHF. Here the CDR3 DNA reads TGTGCCAGTAGTATAACCCTCAAAGAGCAGCCCCAGCATTTT. The chain links TRBV19 to TRBJ1-5; D unresolved. Trimming pared 2 bases from V and 7 bases from J, leaving 12 bases between. This CDR3 is 14 amino acids long. Germline CDR1 and CDR2: LNHDA and SQIVND (reference sequence).

This clonotype was counted between two and nine times. The chain couples TRBV3-1 to TRBJ2-5; D gene ambiguous. This CDR3 comprises 12 residues. Germline V gene data show CDR1 as LGHDT and CDR2 as YNNKEL (reference sequence). Trimming shortened V by 0 bases and J by 5 bases, and 4 bases separated the two germline ends. Here the CDR3 DNA reads TGTGCCAGCAGCCAAGATCGGGAGACCCAGTACTTC. Its translation is CASSQDRETQYF.

The chain joins TRBV2 to TRBJ2-7, with TRBD1 matching over 7 bases. This CDR3 is 14 amino acids long. The V gene end was trimmed by 6 bases and the J gene end by 1 base; junction bases not matched to a gene: 6. Germline loops: CDR1 SNHLY, CDR2 FYNNEI. The CDR3 DNA is TGTGCCAGCAGAGAGACAGGGCCTTCCTACGAGCAGTACTTC. Translating gives CASRETGPSYEQYF.

The chain carries TRBV19 and TRBJ2-7; D may match TRBD1 or TRBD2 (5 bases each). Germline lookup yields CDR1 LNHDA and CDR2 SQIVND (reference sequence). CDR3 length: 14 residues. V lost 6 bases and J lost 4, with 16 bases in between. This chain's CDR3 is CASRLTEWGYEQYF. The CDR3 region has the DNA TGTGCCAGTAGGCTGACAGAATGGGGGTACGAGCAGTACTTC.

The chain recombines TRBV7-9 with TRBJ2-7; D might be TRBD1 (5 bases). V lost 9 bases and J 2 bases, leaving 14 bases between the germline ends. Germline assignment: CDR1 SEHNR and CDR2 FQNEAQ (reference sequence). The CDR3 runs 13 residues. The CDR3 DNA sequence: TGTGCCAGTAGTGCGCAGGGTCCCTACGAGCAGTACTTC. This codes for CASSAQGPYEQYF. Using reference TRBV7-9 and TRBJ2-7 for the parts outside the CDR3, the full variable domain is DTGVSQNPRHKITKRGQNVTFRCDPISEHNRLYWYRQTLGQGPEFLTYFQNEAQLEKSRLLSDRFSAERPKGSFSTLEIQRTEQGDSAMYLCASSAQGPYEQYFGPGTRLTVT.

The chain is built from TRBV10-3 and TRBJ2-1; 9 positions match TRBD1. There are 13 residues in the CDR3. The junction had 7 bases not matched to a gene; V was cut back by 8 bases and J by 8 bases. Germline CDR1 ENHRY, CDR2 SYGVKD. The CDR3 DNA reads TGTGCCATCCGGACAGGGGAATGGGATGAGCAGTTCTTC. Its translation is CAIRTGEWDEQFF.

V usage is TRBV7-9 and J usage is TRBJ1-5; D uncertain. Germline values: CDR1 SEHNR, CDR2 FQNEAQ (reference sequence). Trimming took 5 bases from V and 0 from J, leaving 5 bases between them. The CDR3 length is 13 residues. CDR3 coding DNA: TGTGCCAGCAGCGCTTATAGCAATCAGCCCCAGCATTTT. Translated, it gives CASSAYSNQPQHF.

This rearrangement joins TRBV5-1 to TRBJ1-2, with 7 positions matching TRBD1. This CDR3 has 14 amino acids. The J segment lost 4 bases and the V segment lost 4 bases, leaving 7 bases of the junction unmatched. The germline gives CDR1 SGHRS, CDR2 YFSETQ. CDR3 amino acids: CASSLRDSSYGYTF. In nucleotides, the CDR3 is TGCGCCAGCAGCCTCCGGGACAGTTCCTATGGCTACACCTTC.

V and J are TRBV20-1 and TRBJ1-2; 8 bases agree with TRBD1. In germline, CDR1 is DFQATT, CDR2 SNEGSKA (reference sequence). CDR3 size: 14 residues. V dropped 6 bases and J dropped 12; count of bases not matched to a gene: 18. CDR3 nucleotides: TGCAGTGCACTTCTGCCCATCGGGACAGGTGACCACACCTTC. It yields the protein CSALLPIGTGDHTF.

The chain joins TRBV7-9 to TRBJ1-1; 7 nucleotides match TRBD1. The CDR3 is made up of 13 amino acids. J lost 2 bases, V lost 7 bases, and 4 bases had no gene match. Germline V gives CDR1 SEHNR, CDR2 FQNEAQ (reference sequence). This CDR3 reads CASIGQVNTEAFF. CDR3 DNA sequence: TGTGCCAGCATCGGACAGGTAAACACTGAAGCTTTCTTT.

This clonotype was picked up many times. V is TRBV5-6 and J is TRBJ2-3; D is uncertain. The CDR3 is made up of 11 amino acids. V was cut by 0 bases and J by 14 bases, with 10 bases left in between. Germline CDR1 reads SGHDT; CDR2 reads YYEEEE. This CDR3 is CASSLGPRVYF. The CDR3 region has the DNA TGTGCCAGCAGCTTGGGGCCAAGGGTGTATTTT.

This clonotype showed up just a few times. The chain is built from TRBV20-1 and TRBJ2-6; D not resolved. V dropped 1 base and J dropped 0 bases, with 4 bases sitting between them. This CDR3 has 14 residues. Germline V gene sequence: CDR1 DFQATT, CDR2 SNEGSKA (reference sequence). Written as DNA, the CDR3 is TGCAGTGCTAGAGGGGACTCTGGGGCCAACGTCCTGACTTTC. Its protein is CSARGDSGANVLTF.

The gene calls are TRBV15 and TRBJ1-2; D not resolved. V lost 0 bases and J 1 base, leaving 9 bases between the germline ends. The CDR3 is made up of 15 amino acids. The germline gives CDR1 LNHNV, CDR2 YYDKDF (reference sequence). CDR3 amino acids: CATSRDVGVNYGYTF. CDR3 DNA sequence: TGTGCCACCAGCAGAGACGTCGGGGTTAACTATGGCTACACCTTC. Complete variable domain (other parts from reference TRBV15 and TRBJ1-2): DAMVIQNPRYQVTQFGKPVTLSCSQTLNHNVMYWYQQKSSQAPKLLFHYYDKDFNNEADTPDNFQSRRPNTSFCFLDIRSPGLGDTAMYLCATSRDVGVNYGYTFGSGTRLTVV.

The chain links TRBV10-3 to TRBJ1-5; 9 bases are a match to TRBD1. CDR1 is ENHRY and CDR2 is SYGVKD in the germline V gene. The CDR3 has 14 amino acids. Germline trimming cut 6 bases from V and 3 bases from J; bases unmatched to any gene: 3. Here the CDR3 reads CAISGQGYNQPQHF. The CDR3 nucleotides read TGTGCCATCAGCGGACAGGGGTACAATCAGCCCCAGCATTTT.

In the case of this clonotype: A junction end diverges from the germline sequence, so it may reflect a read error. CDR3 loop: CASSYSKASGSYEQYF. The CDR3 DNA sequence: TGTGCCAGCAGTTACTCGAAGGCTAGCGGCTCCTACGAGCAGTACTTC. The chain uses TRBV10-1 and TRBJ2-7; 7 bases match TRBD2. The CDR3 is 16 amino acids. Germline CDR1 and CDR2: WNHNN and SYGVQD (reference sequence).

With respect to this clonotype: At one of its ends the junction is not consistent with the germline gene, which may arise from a read error. The chain combines TRBV2 with TRBJ2-1; a possible D gene is TRBD2 (6 bases). This CDR3 has 15 amino acids. Germline lookup yields CDR1 SNHLY and CDR2 FYNNEI. CDR3 amino acids: CAISALLTGDNEQFF. The CDR3 region has the DNA TGTGCCATCAGTGCACTTCTGACGGGGGACAATGAGCAGTTCTTC.

This clonotype was counted between two and nine times. One base away lies a much larger clone, so this may be a sequencing read error. The CDR3 does not end in the conserved phenylalanine or tryptophan, so this is likely a read error. The CDR3 bases are TGCAGCGTTGAATTGGGACAGGGGAACATTCAGTACCTC. It yields the protein CSVELGQGNIQYL. This chain joins TRBV29-1 and TRBJ2-4, with 10 bases aligning to TRBD1. The germline CDR1 and CDR2 sequences are SQVTM and ANQGSEA. Trimming at V came to 2 bases and at J to 7 bases, leaving 2 bases not matched to a gene. This CDR3 comprises 13 residues.

The chain combines TRBV5-1 with TRBJ1-6, with D hard to call. The V and J ends lost 1 base and 5 bases respectively, with 4 bases between them. This CDR3 spans 13 amino acids. Germline V CDR1 and CDR2: SGHRS, YFSETQ. This chain's CDR3 is CASSLRHNSPLHF. DNA of the CDR3: TGCGCCAGCAGCTTGAGGCATAATTCACCCCTCCACTTT.

J is TRBJ2-7 and V is TRBV29-1; 8 nucleotides line up with TRBD1. After removal of 5 bases from V and 4 bases from J, the junction contained 4 bases not matched to a gene. The CDR3 length is 12 residues. CDR1 is SQVTM and CDR2 is ANQGSEA in the germline V gene. The chain's CDR3 is CSVWQGAYEQYF. CDR3 nucleotides: TGCAGCGTTTGGCAGGGGGCTTACGAGCAGTACTTC.

The chain recombines TRBV15 with TRBJ2-1; 11 nucleotides line up with TRBD2. This CDR3 has 15 residues. The V and J ends lost 5 bases and 7 bases, in that order; junction bases with no gene match: 7. CDR1 and CDR2 from the germline V gene are LNHNV and YYDKDF (reference sequence). The CDR3 spells CATSGLAGGGNEQFF. The CDR3 coding sequence is TGTGCCACCAGCGGTCTAGCGGGAGGTGGTAATGAGCAGTTCTTC.

This clonotype was recorded a few times. The chain is built from TRBV15 and TRBJ1-6; 8 bases map to TRBD1. Germline CDR1 reads LNHNV; CDR2 reads YYDKDF (reference sequence). V lost 3 bases and J lost 9; bases outside the gene matches: 4. This CDR3 is 14 amino acids long. DNA for the CDR3: TGTGCCACCAGCAGGGGACAGGAAGGTTCACCCCTCCACTTT. Residues: CATSRGQEGSPLHF.

V is TRBV12-3 or TRBV12-4 and J is TRBJ2-5, with TRBD2 matching 7 bases. The CDR3 runs 17 residues. The V segment lost 6 bases and the J segment 4 bases; nucleotides outside the gene matches: 17. Here the CDR3 reads CASSPRSSGGTGETQYF. The CDR3 bases are TGTGCCAGCAGCCCCCGTTCTAGCGGCGGAACGGGAGAGACCCAGTACTTC.